This TCR beta chain is from a study of cytomegalovirus exposure and HLA in healthy donors. This PCR relied on a set of 60 Vbeta primers and 13 Jbeta primers. TCRdb keeps only in-frame clones here, not all; method: immunoSEQ multiplex PCR. This sample has roughly 110,000 clones, with over 70% found just once. V lost 0 bases, J lost 0 bases, and 17 bases lay in between. Looked up from germline, CDR1 is SGHRS and CDR2 is YFSETQ. The CDR3 has 18 residues. Whole-study findings and limits: Most TCR sequences were uncommon, yet certain public TCRs appeared in many donors. In a later analysis, several top co-occurrence clusters appeared linked to parvovirus B19, influenza, CMV and Epstein-Barr virus.

Comments on this clone: Its antigen remains unidentified.

The receptor was isolated from a male donor in good health and CMV-seropositive. Sample: PBMCs. The chain has TRBV5-1 and TRBJ2-3, with D perhaps matching TRBD2 (6 bases). The CDR3 protein is CASSLGPVREFSTDTQYF. The CDR3 DNA reads as TGCGCCAGCAGCTTGGGTCCCGTTCGGGAGTTTAGCACAGATACGCAGTATTTT.